These T cell receptor beta chains were read from a single sample in a study of cytomegalovirus exposure and HLA in healthy donors. TCRdb's copy holds only in-frame clones and misses some; the assay was immunoSEQ multiplex PCR. The sample gives more than 90,000 clones, approximately 72% of which show up once; over 3% is in the top ten. Sequencing input: PBMCs. The receptors here all came from a woman in her thirties or forties in good health and CMV-seronegative. The CDR3 runs from the conserved cysteine through the conserved F or W. Each record gives: J gene, D gene, clone size, V gene, CDR3 protein, CDR3 DNA. D genes are given only for firm matches. Clone size is stated in some rows and not others, as once, few, many or a class when expanded.

TRBJ2-1 | TRBD2 | . | TRBV5-1 | CASSSFLAGVRYEQFF | TGCGCCAGCAGCTCCTTTCTCGCGGGAGTACGCTATGAGCAGTTCTTC
TRBJ2-3 | . | . | TRBV6-5 | CASFGGGTDTQYF | TGTGCCAGCTTTGGAGGAGGAACAGATACGCAGTATTTT
TRBJ2-7 | . | . | TRBV28 | CASAPPRYEQYF | TGTGCCAGCGCCCCCCCCAGGTACGAGCAGTACTTC
TRBJ1-1 | . | . | TRBV28 | CASTIVLNTEAFF | TGTGCCAGCACTATAGTCCTGAACACTGAAGCTTTCTTT
TRBJ1-2 | . | few | TRBV6-5 | CASMNRGLGSYGYTF | TGTGCCAGCATGAATAGGGGTTTGGGTTCATATGGCTACACCTTC
TRBJ2-1 | . | . | TRBV5-1 | CASRQGSYNEQFF | TGCGCCAGCAGGCAGGGTTCTTACAATGAGCAGTTCTTC
TRBJ2-7 | . | . | TRBV6-5 | CASSYSIKDSSYEQYF | TGTGCCAGCAGTTACTCGATAAAAGACAGCTCCTACGAGCAGTACTTC
TRBJ1-5 | . | . | TRBV29-1 | CSVDRGLGQPQHF | TGCAGCGTTGATCGGGGGTTAGGTCAGCCCCAGCATTTT
TRBJ1-2 | TRBD1 | once | TRBV5-4 | CASSASGTGGDGYTF | TGTGCCAGCAGCGCCTCCGGGACAGGGGGCGATGGCTACACCTTC
TRBJ2-7 | TRBD2 | . | TRBV27 | CASSPGTSGSKSYEQYF | TGTGCCAGCAGTCCCGGGACTAGCGGGAGTAAGTCCTACGAGCAGTACTTC
TRBJ2-7 | TRBD1 | . | TRBV6-5 | CASSYRTGAYSYEQYF | TGTGCCAGCAGTTACAGGACAGGGGCATACTCCTACGAGCAGTACTTC
TRBJ2-1 | TRBD1 | . | TRBV5-4 | CASSPPGQGNREQFF | TGTGCCAGCAGCCCTCCGGGACAGGGGAACAGGGAGCAGTTCTTC
TRBJ2-7 | TRBD1 | . | TRBV27 | CASSYSGGRFSYEQYF | TGTGCCAGCAGCTATTCAGGGGGCAGATTCTCCTACGAGCAGTACTTC
TRBJ1-2 | . | few | TRBV5-1 | CASSLGGWDTNYGYTF | TGCGCCAGCAGCTTGGGAGGTTGGGACACCAACTATGGCTACACCTTC
TRBJ2-1 | TRBD2 | . | TRBV5-1 | CASSLTAGGSNEQFF | TGCGCCAGCAGCTTGACGGCGGGAGGTAGCAATGAGCAGTTCTTC
TRBJ1-5 | TRBD1 | . | TRBV10-3 | CAISEMGQNQPQHF | TGTGCCATCAGTGAGATGGGACAGAATCAGCCCCAGCATTTT
TRBJ1-2 | . | . | TRBV29-1 | CSVPRGDYGYTF | TGCAGCGTTCCGCGGGGCGACTATGGCTACACCTTC
TRBJ2-7 | . | few | TRBV5-4 | CASSFDGISSYEQYF | TGTGCCAGCAGCTTTGACGGGATAAGCTCCTACGAGCAGTACTTC
TRBJ1-1 | . | . | TRBV10-3 | CAITGRGNTEAFF | TGTGCCATCACGGGGAGGGGGAACACTGAAGCTTTCTTT
TRBJ2-3 | . | . | TRBV2 | CASFRAGVWSDTQYF | TGTGCCAGCTTTAGGGCAGGGGTCTGGTCAGATACGCAGTATTTT
TRBJ2-1 | TRBD2 | . | TRBV19 | CASSISGRAPNEQFF | TGTGCCAGTAGTATTAGCGGGAGGGCCCCCAATGAGCAGTTCTTC
TRBJ1-2 | . | . | TRBV27 | CASSLLQGRLTF | TGTGCCAGCAGTTTATTGCAGGGGCGATTAACCTTC
TRBJ1-2 | TRBD1 | . | TRBV27 | CASSWTGACGYTF | TGTGCCAGCAGTTGGACAGGGGCTTGTGGCTACACCTTC
TRBJ1-1 | TRBD1 | . | TRBV11-2 | CASSRGTAGLAFF | TGTGCCAGCAGCAGGGGGACAGCCGGATTAGCTTTCTTT
TRBJ2-1 | . | once | TRBV7-9 | CASSLAASALNEQFF | TGTGCCAGCAGCTTAGCGGCTAGCGCCCTGAATGAGCAGTTCTTC
TRBJ2-7 | TRBD2 | . | TRBV5-8 | CASSFFGLAGENLLGSQQYF | TGTGCCAGCAGCTTTTTTGGGCTAGCGGGAGAAAATCTTCTCGGGTCTCAGCAGTACTTC
TRBJ2-3 | . | . | TRBV28 | CASSPQRGRTDTQYF | TGTGCCAGCAGTCCCCAACGGGGTAGGACAGATACGCAGTATTTT
TRBJ2-1 | TRBD2 | . | TRBV28 | CASSLALAGGPVNEQFF | TGTGCCAGCAGTTTAGCCCTAGCGGGAGGGCCGGTAAATGAGCAGTTCTTC
TRBJ1-1 | . | . | TRBV14 | CASSLPRGTLNTEAFF | TGTGCCAGCAGCCTACCAAGGGGCACATTGAACACTGAAGCTTTCTTT
TRBJ2-1 | TRBD2 | . | TRBV28 | CASSLAPGTSGSFYNEQFF | TGTGCCAGCAGTTTAGCCCCAGGGACTAGCGGGAGTTTCTACAATGAGCAGTTCTTC
TRBJ2-3 | TRBD2 | . | TRBV19 | CASSILLADISTDTQYF | TGTGCCAGTAGTATACTTCTAGCGGATATAAGCACAGATACGCAGTATTTT
TRBJ2-7 | . | . | TRBV7-2 | CASSLVADRYEQYF | TGTGCCAGCAGCTTAGTAGCAGATCGGTACGAGCAGTACTTC
TRBJ2-6 | TRBD1 | . | TRBV9 | CASSERQGSGANVLTF | TGTGCCAGCAGCGAACGACAGGGCTCTGGGGCCAACGTCCTGACTTTC
TRBJ2-3 | . | . | TRBV7-2 | CASKRTGSTDTQYF | TGTGCCAGTAAACGAACGGGAAGCACAGATACGCAGTATTTT
TRBJ2-1 | TRBD2 | . | TRBV25-1 | CASRTTSGSLNEQFF | TGTGCCAGCAGGACGACTAGCGGGAGCCTCAATGAGCAGTTCTTC
TRBJ1-4 | . | . | TRBV29-1 | CSVAGSATNEKLFF | TGCAGCGTTGCAGGAAGTGCAACTAATGAAAAACTGTTTTTT
TRBJ2-7 | TRBD2 | . | TRBV28 | CASRSSGSSYEQYF | TGTGCCAGCAGATCTAGCGGGAGCTCCTACGAGCAGTACTTC
TRBJ2-5 | TRBD1 | once | TRBV6-1 | CASSFETGVGKTQYF | TGTGCCAGCAGTTTCGAAACAGGGGTAGGGAAGACCCAGTACTTC
TRBJ2-7 | TRBD2 | . | TRBV4-3 | CASSKGLAGSYEQYF | TGCGCCAGCAGCAAGGGACTAGCGGGATCCTACGAGCAGTACTTC
TRBJ1-5 | . | few | TRBV10-3 | CAISETSQGNQPQHF | TGTGCCATCAGTGAGACGTCGCAGGGCAATCAGCCCCAGCATTTT
TRBJ2-5 | TRBD2 | . | TRBV27 | CASSSSGLPQGTQYF | TGTGCCAGCAGTTCATCGGGACTACCACAAGGGACCCAGTACTTC
TRBJ2-5 | TRBD1 | . | TRBV2 | CASSVGAGGETQYF | TGTGCCAGCAGTGTGGGGGCAGGGGGCGAGACCCAGTACTTC
TRBJ2-5 | . | . | TRBV7-9 | CASSSRDKLREQYF | TGTGCCAGCAGCTCCCGGGACAAGCTAAGGGAGCAGTACTTC
TRBJ2-7 | TRBD2 | . | TRBV27 | CASRQREGTYEQYF | TGTGCCAGCAGACAGCGGGAGGGTACCTACGAGCAGTACTTC
TRBJ2-7 | TRBD2 | . | TRBV7-2 | CASSSPITRGLAFDEQYF | TGTGCCAGCAGCTCACCTATAACGAGGGGACTAGCGTTCGACGAGCAGTACTTC
TRBJ1-2 | . | . | TRBV19 | CASRGAAGDGYTF | TGTGCCAGTAGGGGGGCCGCGGGAGATGGCTACACCTTC
TRBJ2-2 | . | . | TRBV14 | CASSQDLIQNDVELFF | TGTGCCAGCAGCCAAGATTTAATCCAGAATGATGTGGAGCTGTTTTTT
TRBJ1-2 | . | . | TRBV19 | CATRDGQLYGYTF | TGTGCCACTCGTGATGGACAGCTCTATGGCTACACCTTC
TRBJ1-5 | TRBD1 | . | TRBV6-1 | CASSEDRNNQPQHF | TGTGCCAGCAGCGAGGACAGGAACAATCAGCCCCAGCATTTT
TRBJ2-2 | . | . | TRBV2 | CASSERSNTGELFF | TGTGCCAGTTCGGAGCGGAGCAACACCGGGGAGCTGTTTTTT
TRBJ2-3 | TRBD1 | . | TRBV7-2 | CASSLGSGTVTDTQYF | TGTGCCAGCAGCTTAGGTTCTGGGACAGTAACAGATACGCAGTATTTT
TRBJ1-1 | TRBD1 | . | TRBV27 | CASSFGMGQGAENTEAFF | TGTGCCAGCAGTTTTGGGATGGGGCAGGGGGCGGAAAACACTGAAGCTTTCTTT
TRBJ1-3 | . | few | TRBV2 | CASSEARSAISGNTIYF | TGTGCCAGCAGTGAAGCACGGTCTGCGATCTCTGGAAACACCATATATTTT
TRBJ2-5 | TRBD2 | . | TRBV7-9 | CASSFLGGRTSGSGGTQYF | TGTGCCAGCAGCTTCTTGGGGGGACGGACTAGCGGGAGTGGAGGGACCCAGTACTTC
TRBJ1-1 | TRBD1 | . | TRBV6-5 | CASSYGTGVGTEAFF | TGTGCCAGCAGTTACGGCACAGGGGTTGGTACTGAAGCTTTCTTT
TRBJ2-7 | TRBD2 | . | TRBV2 | CASSDGGTSGKQYF | TGTGCCAGCAGTGACGGTGGGACTAGCGGAAAGCAGTACTTC